Included here is one TCR beta chain sequence, with context. This sample is part of a study of OX40 agonist ivuxolimab in advanced cancers. Study in general: Ivuxolimab, an antibody that agonizes OX40 (CD134), was administered to the patients.

Looked up from germline, CDR1 is MNHEY and CDR2 is SMNVEV (reference sequence). This CDR3 has 19 residues. V lost 4 bases, J lost 4 bases, and 18 bases stayed unmatched. Peripheral blood came from all dose cohorts at three timepoints. Only in-frame clones appear in the TCRdb table, and some are missing; sequencing was by immunoSEQ multiplex PCR. The sample contains around 74,000 clones, 70% to 90% of which appear only once. This rearrangement joins TRBV27 to TRBJ2-1; the match to TRBD2 covers 8 bases. Sample: CD4+ or CD8+ T cells sorted from blood, taken in a trial of the OX40 agonist ivuxolimab. This TCR was recovered from an adult with an advanced solid tumor such as melanoma, head and neck, liver or kidney cancer. The CDR3: CASSSRTRRGGAGYNEQFF. CDR3 nucleotide sequence: TGTGCCAGCAGTTCCCGGACCCGCCGGGGGGGGGCCGGGTACAATGAGCAGTTCTTC.